This T cell receptor beta chain was observed in a study of T cells in Graves' hyperthyroidism and ophthalmopathy. This clonotype came up many times. RNA transcripts were the template for amplifying TCR beta CDR3 regions. The TCR CDR3 was amplified in a first-round RT-PCR using the HTBI primer set. TCRdb called the multiplex PCR reads again in MiXCR, with one record for every CDR3 protein. The sample yields about 400,000 distinct CDR3 sequences, about 13% seen once. The V end was cut by 2 bases, the J end by 13 bases, with 21 bases between. In germline, CDR1 is SGHAT, CDR2 FQNNGV. The CDR3 runs 16 residues.

This sequence joins TRBV11-2 and TRBJ1-6; D gene uncertain. The material sequenced was blood. This clonotype was obtained from a woman aged 18-30 years with Graves' hyperthyroidism. The CDR3 sequence is CASSLFQRLEGLPLHF. DNA of the CDR3: TGTGCCAGCAGCTTATTCCAGAGACTCGAGGGATTGCCCCTCCACTTT.